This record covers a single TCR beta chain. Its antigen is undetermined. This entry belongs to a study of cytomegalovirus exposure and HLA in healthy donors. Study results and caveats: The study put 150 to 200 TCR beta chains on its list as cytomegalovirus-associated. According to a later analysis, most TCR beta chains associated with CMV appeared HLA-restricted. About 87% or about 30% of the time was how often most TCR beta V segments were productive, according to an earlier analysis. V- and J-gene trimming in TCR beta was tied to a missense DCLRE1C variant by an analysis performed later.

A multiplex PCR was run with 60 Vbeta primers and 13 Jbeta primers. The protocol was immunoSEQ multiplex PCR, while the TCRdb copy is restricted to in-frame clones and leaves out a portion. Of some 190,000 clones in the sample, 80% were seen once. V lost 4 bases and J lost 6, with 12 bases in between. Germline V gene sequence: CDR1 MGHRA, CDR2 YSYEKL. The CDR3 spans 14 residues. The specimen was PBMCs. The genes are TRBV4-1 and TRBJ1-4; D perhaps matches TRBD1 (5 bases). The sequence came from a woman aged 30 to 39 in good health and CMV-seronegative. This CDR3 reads CASSPRARDEKLFF. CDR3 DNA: TGCGCCAGCAGCCCCAGGGCAAGGGATGAAAAACTGTTTTTT.